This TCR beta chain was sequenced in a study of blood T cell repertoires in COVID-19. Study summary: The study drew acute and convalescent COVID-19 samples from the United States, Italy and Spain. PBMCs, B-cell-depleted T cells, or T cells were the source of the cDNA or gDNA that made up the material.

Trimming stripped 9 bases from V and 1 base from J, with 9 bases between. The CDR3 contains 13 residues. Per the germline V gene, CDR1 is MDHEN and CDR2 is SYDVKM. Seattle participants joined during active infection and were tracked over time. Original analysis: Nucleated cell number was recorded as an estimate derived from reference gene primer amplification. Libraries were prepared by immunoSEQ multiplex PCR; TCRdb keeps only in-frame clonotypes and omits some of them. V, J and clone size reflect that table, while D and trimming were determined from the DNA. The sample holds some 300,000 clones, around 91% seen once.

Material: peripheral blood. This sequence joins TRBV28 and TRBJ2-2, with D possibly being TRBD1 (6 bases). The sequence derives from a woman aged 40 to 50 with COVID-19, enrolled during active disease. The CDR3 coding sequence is TGTGCCAGTGGGACACAGAACACCGGGGAGCTGTTTTTT. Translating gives CASGTQNTGELFF.